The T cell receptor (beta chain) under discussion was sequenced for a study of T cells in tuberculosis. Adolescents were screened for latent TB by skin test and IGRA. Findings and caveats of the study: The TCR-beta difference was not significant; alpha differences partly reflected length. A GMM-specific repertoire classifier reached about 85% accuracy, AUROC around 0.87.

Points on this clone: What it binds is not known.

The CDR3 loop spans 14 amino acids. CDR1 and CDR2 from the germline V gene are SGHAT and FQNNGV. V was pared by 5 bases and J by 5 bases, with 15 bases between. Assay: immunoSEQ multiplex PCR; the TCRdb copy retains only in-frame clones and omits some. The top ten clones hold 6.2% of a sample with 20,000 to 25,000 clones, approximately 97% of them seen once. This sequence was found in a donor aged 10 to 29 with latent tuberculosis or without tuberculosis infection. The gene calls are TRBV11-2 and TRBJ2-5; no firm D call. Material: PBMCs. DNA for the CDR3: TGTGCCAGCAGCCGCCATGCGTCAGCGGAGACCCAGTACTTC. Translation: CASSRHASAETQYF. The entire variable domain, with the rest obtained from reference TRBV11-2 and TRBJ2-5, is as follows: EAGVAQSPRYKIIEKRQSVAFWCNPISGHATLYWYQQILGQGPKLLIQFQNNGVVDDSQLPKDRFSAERLKGVDSTLKIQPAKLEDSAVYLCASSRHASAETQYFGPGTRLLVL.